This T cell receptor (beta chain) was sequenced in a study of blood T cells in healthy people across ages. V was pared by 7 bases and J by 4 bases, with 9 bases of the junction left unmatched. Germline assignment: CDR1 GTSNPN and CDR2 SVGIG (reference sequence). The CDR3 contains 14 residues. The sample holds a few counts of this clonotype. It was with a sample-barcoded 5' primer and a J-beta primer mix that a second PCR of about 7 to 12 cycles was run. TCRdb fed the 5' RACE reads into MiXCR, producing one record per CDR3 protein. The sample has 1.4 million to 1.5 million distinct CDR3 sequences; approximately 40% are singletons.

This chain uses TRBV30 with TRBJ2-1; 8 positions match TRBD2. Sequences were obtained from blood. The TCR originated in a woman in her late teens or twenties in good health. The CDR3 region is CASNGAGGYNEQFF. In nucleotides, the CDR3 is TGTGCCTCAAACGGGGCGGGAGGTTACAATGAGCAGTTCTTC.